A selection of T cell receptor beta chains follows, all from one sample in a study of shared clonotypes between healthy human individuals. TCRdb's copy holds only in-frame clones and misses some; the assay was immunoSEQ multiplex PCR. The sample lists some 2.3 million clones; approximately 95% were seen once. What was sequenced was naive CD4+ T cells from PBMCs. Every receptor here comes from a man aged 18 to 35 in good health. Some clones in this sample may be carry-over from other donors' samples. Both conserved end residues are part of each CDR3. A D gene is named only where the DNA matches it firmly. Expanded clones get a size class; other rows say once, few or many, or leave the size out.

CDR3aa | CDR3nt | j_gene | abundance | v_gene | d_gene
CAWVLPTGYQETQYF | TGTGCCTGGGTGTTACCGACAGGGTACCAAGAGACCCAGTACTTC | TRBJ2-5 | NA | TRBV30 | TRBD1
CASSPGPSSYNEQFF | TGTGCCAGCAGTCCCGGGCCGAGCTCCTACAATGAGCAGTTCTTC | TRBJ2-1 | NA | TRBV7-8 | NA
CAWSPDRQETQYF | TGTGCCTGGAGTCCGGACAGACAAGAGACCCAGTACTTC | TRBJ2-5 | NA | TRBV30 | NA
CASSLVLGGEQFF | TGCGCCAGCAGCTTGGTGCTAGGGGGTGAGCAGTTCTTC | TRBJ2-1 | once | TRBV5-1 | NA
CASSLEVSRGELFF | TGTGCCAGCAGCTTAGAAGTTTCGAGGGGGGAGCTGTTTTTT | TRBJ2-2 | NA | TRBV7-2 | NA
CASRTIGQGDYNEQFF | TGTGCCAGTAGGACCATTGGCCAGGGGGACTACAATGAGCAGTTCTTC | TRBJ2-1 | NA | TRBV19 | TRBD1
CASSLEGNSNQPQHF | TGCGCCAGCAGCCTTGAGGGGAATAGCAATCAGCCCCAGCATTTT | TRBJ1-5 | NA | TRBV4-1 | NA
CAWSADRGRGYTF | TGTGCCTGGAGTGCGGACAGGGGCCGTGGCTACACCTTC | TRBJ1-2 | NA | TRBV30 | TRBD1
CASSLWTSGAGEQYF | TGTGCCAGCAGCTTGTGGACTAGCGGGGCGGGCGAGCAGTACTTC | TRBJ2-7 | NA | TRBV28 | TRBD2
CASSRTSPNTGELFF | TGTGCCAGCAGTCGGACTAGCCCCAACACCGGGGAGCTGTTTTTT | TRBJ2-2 | NA | TRBV7-2 | TRBD2
CASKRTSGPYNEQFF | TGTGCCAGCAAGAGGACTAGCGGGCCTTACAATGAGCAGTTCTTC | TRBJ2-1 | once | TRBV6-5 | TRBD2
CASSVGIRNTIYF | TGTGCCAGCAGCGTTGGGATACGAAACACCATATATTTT | TRBJ1-3 | NA | TRBV9 | NA
CSGGEPFVVEAFF | TGCAGCGGGGGGGAGCCCTTCGTCGTTGAAGCTTTCTTT | TRBJ1-1 | NA | TRBV29-1 | NA
CAWSYLREAYEQYF | TGTGCCTGGAGTTACTTGCGGGAGGCATACGAGCAGTACTTC | TRBJ2-7 | NA | TRBV30 | TRBD2
CATKPGGVLDTQYF | TGCGCCACCAAGCCTGGTGGGGTATTGGATACGCAGTATTTT | TRBJ2-3 | NA | TRBV5-1 | NA
CASSTPGRLSPYEQYF | TGTGCCAGCAGCACTCCGGGACGCCTTTCCCCCTACGAGCAGTACTTC | TRBJ2-7 | NA | TRBV28 | NA
CASSPPNGPLNEQFF | TGTGCCAGCTCACCCCCTAACGGCCCCTTAAATGAGCAGTTCTTC | TRBJ2-1 | NA | TRBV18 | NA
CASSTSGALAKNIQYF | TGCGCCAGCAGTACCTCGGGCGCCCTAGCCAAAAACATTCAGTACTTC | TRBJ2-4 | NA | TRBV10-2 | NA
CASSERRTGGNNEQFF | TGTGCCAGCAGTGAAAGGAGGACAGGGGGGAACAATGAGCAGTTCTTC | TRBJ2-1 | NA | TRBV2 | TRBD1
CASSSRWPQHF | TGTGCCAGCAGTAGCAGATGGCCCCAGCATTTT | TRBJ1-5 | NA | TRBV6-1 | NA
CSVVVLDLAGEQYF | TGCAGCGTTGTTGTATTGGACTTAGCCGGTGAGCAGTACTTC | TRBJ2-7 | NA | TRBV29-1 | NA
CASSPMGDSETQYF | TGTGCCAGCAGTCCCATGGGAGATTCGGAGACCCAGTACTTC | TRBJ2-5 | NA | TRBV6-1 | NA
CASSLNSYEQYF | TGTGCCAGCAGCTTAAATTCCTACGAGCAGTACTTC | TRBJ2-7 | NA | TRBV7-2 | NA
CASSVRMNTEAFF | TGTGCCAGCAGCGTAAGGATGAACACTGAAGCTTTCTTT | TRBJ1-1 | NA | TRBV9 | NA
CASSEALRTGEQYF | TGTGCCAGCAGTGAAGCGCTTCGGACGGGGGAGCAGTACTTC | TRBJ2-7 | NA | TRBV2 | NA
CASKASGETQYF | TGTGCCAGCAAGGCCTCGGGGGAGACCCAGTACTTC | TRBJ2-5 | NA | TRBV9 | NA
CASSQDKAAYNEQFF | TGTGCCAGCAGCCAAGATAAGGCTGCTTACAATGAGCAGTTCTTC | TRBJ2-1 | NA | TRBV4-2 | NA
CASSFSGGSSGNTIYF | TGTGCCAGCAGTTTTTCGGGCGGGAGCTCTGGAAACACCATATATTTT | TRBJ1-3 | NA | TRBV27 | NA
CASRGTGGAYEQYF | TGTGCCAGCAGGGGAACAGGGGGAGCGTACGAGCAGTACTTC | TRBJ2-7 | NA | TRBV2 | TRBD1
CASSLSHLGTGKLVYEQYF | TGTGCCAGCAGTTTATCTCATCTCGGGACAGGGAAGTTGGTTTACGAGCAGTACTTC | TRBJ2-7 | NA | TRBV27 | TRBD1
CASSHPRAYNEQFF | TGCGCCAGCAGCCATCCCCGAGCCTACAATGAGCAGTTCTTC | TRBJ2-1 | NA | TRBV4-1 | NA
CASSAQGWREQYF | TGTGCCAGCAGCGCACAGGGTTGGCGGGAGCAGTACTTC | TRBJ2-7 | NA | TRBV9 | NA
CASSLFVVREETQYF | TGTGCCAGCAGTTTATTTGTGGTCAGGGAAGAGACCCAGTACTTC | TRBJ2-5 | NA | TRBV28 | NA
CASSEYVGLADEQYF | TGTGCCAGCAGTGAATATGTCGGGCTAGCGGACGAGCAGTACTTC | TRBJ2-7 | once | TRBV2 | TRBD2
CSVEGVFPYYEQYF | TGCAGCGTTGAAGGGGTGTTCCCATACTACGAGCAGTACTTC | TRBJ2-7 | NA | TRBV29-1 | NA
CASSYTTGTGYTGELFF | TGTGCCAGCAGCTATACTACCGGGACAGGCTACACCGGGGAGCTGTTTTTT | TRBJ2-2 | NA | TRBV7-2 | TRBD1
CASSLHWAYEQYF | TGTGCCAGCAGTTTACATTGGGCCTACGAGCAGTACTTC | TRBJ2-7 | NA | TRBV28 | NA
CASSSGPPAGELFF | TGTGCCAGCAGTTCAGGACCCCCGGCCGGGGAGCTGTTTTTT | TRBJ2-2 | NA | TRBV9 | NA
CASGRYNEQFF | TGTGCCAGTGGAAGATACAATGAGCAGTTCTTC | TRBJ2-1 | NA | TRBV2 | NA
CASSLPRGDGYTF | TGTGCCAGCAGTTTACCTCGTGGCGACGGCTACACCTTC | TRBJ1-2 | NA | TRBV28 | NA
CAATPSGTYEQYF | TGTGCCGCAACTCCTAGCGGGACCTACGAGCAGTACTTC | TRBJ2-7 | once | TRBV6-6 | TRBD2
CAISERETQYF | TGTGCCATCAGTGAGCGGGAGACCCAGTACTTC | TRBJ2-5 | NA | TRBV10-3 | NA
CASTDRGQETQYF | TGTGCCAGCACCGACAGGGGGCAGGAGACCCAGTACTTC | TRBJ2-5 | once | TRBV25-1 | TRBD1
CASSSTGAHNEQFF | TGTGCCAGCAGCTCGACAGGGGCCCACAATGAGCAGTTCTTC | TRBJ2-1 | once | TRBV11-2 | TRBD1
CASSPPSQTDTQYF | TGTGCCAGCTCACCACCGTCACAGACAGATACGCAGTATTTT | TRBJ2-3 | NA | TRBV18 | NA
CASAQAAYVATNEKLFF | TGTGCCAGCGCCCAGGCCGCTTACGTTGCAACTAATGAAAAACTGTTTTTT | TRBJ1-4 | NA | TRBV2 | NA
CASSPRFLNEQFF | TGTGCCAGCAGCCCCCGATTCTTAAATGAGCAGTTCTTC | TRBJ2-1 | NA | TRBV4-2 | NA
CASSVDRRSNEQFF | TGTGCCAGCAGCGTGGACAGGAGAAGCAATGAGCAGTTCTTC | TRBJ2-1 | NA | TRBV9 | TRBD1
CASSSMRGRMIQPQHF | TGTGCCAGCAGTTCAATGAGGGGAAGGATGATTCAGCCCCAGCATTTT | TRBJ1-5 | NA | TRBV28 | NA
CASSLQGTANTEAFF | TGCGCCAGCAGCTTGCAGGGGACGGCAAACACTGAAGCTTTCTTT | TRBJ1-1 | NA | TRBV5-1 | NA